This TCR beta chain was sequenced during a study of monozygotic twins with inflammatory bowel disease. Overall study findings and caveats: Patients received differing immunosuppressive treatments, which may have added variability to their repertoires. Clonotype sharing was lower in IBD patients than healthy twins, most markedly with disease activity.

In preparing each TCR library, 3500 ng of total RNA was used. The unique tags termed UMIs, each holding a 6-nucleotide sample barcode, were added by means of template switching. TCRdb re-called the 5' RACE reads and catalogs CDR3 proteins one per entry, DNA excluded. Listed are 160,000 or so distinct CDR3 sequences; 2% to 2.5% falls within the top ten. The length of the CDR3 is 14 residues. CDR1 and CDR2 from the germline V gene are SQVTM and ANQGSEA. About this clonotype: The antigen is unknown.

This receptor was obtained from a human donor with ulcerative colitis or Crohn's disease, or a healthy co-twin of an affected twin (not recorded which). This chain connects TRBV29-1 to TRBJ2-2; TCRdb designates TRBD2, a call that cannot be tested without DNA. Sequenced sample: blood. CDR3 region: CSVVGPLRTGELFF.